This entry concerns a single TCR beta chain. This CDR3 is built from 16 residues. From germline, CDR1 is SGHNT and CDR2 YYREEE (reference sequence). With V trimmed by 0 bases and J by 3 bases, 1 base remained unmatched. The data were taken from a study of blood T cell repertoires in COVID-19. Study in general: Italy, Spain and the United States were the sources of the convalescent and acute COVID-19 samples. From T cells, B-cell-depleted T cells, or PBMCs came the material, which was cDNA or gDNA.

Authors' analysis steps: Cell counts per sample came from amplifying reference gene primers. Here immunoSEQ multiplex PCR was the method, and the copy in TCRdb shows in-frame clones only, minus some. That table furnishes V, J and clone size, whereas the DNA furnished D and trimming. The data hold tens of thousands of clones, with 80% to 90% observed a single time. V and J are TRBV5-4 and TRBJ2-5, with TRBD2 matching 14 bases. The TCR comes from a man aged 45-60 years with active COVID-19. The sequenced sample was peripheral blood. This chain's CDR3 is CASSLGLAGGEETQYF. The CDR3 coding sequence is TGTGCCAGCAGCTTGGGACTAGCGGGGGGGGAAGAGACCCAGTACTTC.